The next 27 T cell receptor beta chains were all read from a single sample in a study of post-analysis software for immune sequencing data. The study's findings and limits: Patients carried roughly 5 TRBV segments more frequently than controls did, and TRBV5-6, TRBV5-1 and TRBV20-1 were among them.

Their recognized antigens are unknown. Unique molecular identifiers were carried by the TCR beta cDNA libraries. TCRdb reprocessed the PCR reads via MiXCR and lists one record per CDR3 protein. The repertoire holds about 820,000 distinct CDR3 sequences, with about 57% as singletons. Sequencing was performed on blood. These receptors all stem from a girl between 10 and 17 years old with multiple sclerosis.

The chain's CDR3 is CASSFGMAGAFQETQYF. The CDR3 coding sequence is TGCGCCAGCAGCTTTGGTATGGCGGGAGCGTTCCAAGAGACCCAGTACTTC. The chain has TRBV5-1 and TRBJ2-5; 7 bases are a match to TRBD2. V lost 2 bases and J lost 1; bases outside the gene matches: 11. Germline CDR1 reads SGHRS; CDR2 reads YFSETQ. The CDR3 length is 17 residues.

The chain combines TRBV27 with TRBJ2-1; the match to TRBD2 covers 7 bases. The CDR3 is 15 amino acids. Germline V CDR1 and CDR2: MNHEY, SMNVEV (reference sequence). Germline trimming cut 2 bases from V and 6 bases from J; bases unmatched to any gene: 7. The CDR3: CASSLVTSLINEQFF. The CDR3 nucleotides read TGTGCCAGCAGTTTAGTGACTAGCCTTATCAATGAGCAGTTCTTC.

The V call is TRBV7-2, the J call TRBJ2-7, with 12 bases that match TRBD1. J was trimmed by 7 bases and V by 10 bases; bases with no gene match: 20. Germline values: CDR1 SGHTA, CDR2 FQGNSA. The length of the CDR3 is 17 residues. Written as DNA, the CDR3 is TGTGCCACCGAACGTATGACCGGGACAGGGGGCACCGGGGAGCAGTACTTC. Its protein is CATERMTGTGGTGEQYF.

The J gene is TRBJ2-4, the V gene TRBV4-1; 9 bases match TRBD1. Germline V gene data show CDR1 as MGHRA and CDR2 as YSYEKL. There are 17 residues in the CDR3. Germline trimming cut 5 bases from V and 1 base from J; bases unmatched to any gene: 9. The CDR3 DNA follows: TGCGCCAGCAGCGTCGGCGGGACAGGGCAGGCCAAAAACATTCAGTACTTC. As protein: CASSVGGTGQAKNIQYF.

The rearrangement joins TRBV5-1 to TRBJ2-3; D is unresolved. The CDR3 extends over 14 amino acids. Per the germline V gene, CDR1 is SGHRS and CDR2 is YFSETQ. V was pared by 1 base and J by 4 bases, with 10 bases between. CDR3 sequence reads: CASSLTQRADTQYF. CDR3 nucleotides: TGCGCCAGCAGCTTGACCCAGAGAGCAGATACGCAGTATTTT. The full variable domain, in which reference TRBV5-1 and TRBJ2-3 provide the parts outside the CDR3, is KAGVTQTPRYLIKTRGQQVTLSCSPISGHRSVSWYQQTPGQGLQFLFEYFSETQRNKGNFPGRFSGRQFSNSRSEMNVSTLELGDSALYLCASSLTQRADTQYFGPGTRLTVL.

This clonotype was observed a few times. The chain joins TRBV6-5 to TRBJ2-1; D uncertain. Germline CDR1 is MNHEY and CDR2 is SVGAGI. Trimming left V 0 bases short and J 0 bases short, with 9 bases between. This CDR3 is 16 amino acids long. The CDR3 DNA reads TGTGCCAGCAGTTACTCCGTTCCGAGCTCCTACAATGAGCAGTTCTTC. Its translation is CASSYSVPSSYNEQFF.

The chain couples TRBV6-6 to TRBJ1-1, with D possibly matching TRBD1 (6 bases). V lost 5 bases and J lost 1, with 14 bases in between. The CDR3 runs to 15 residues. Germline CDR1 and CDR2: MNHNY and SVGAGI (reference sequence). CDR3: CASSTGQTQNTEAFF. The DNA for the CDR3 is TGTGCCAGCAGTACTGGACAGACTCAGAACACTGAAGCTTTCTTT.

This clonotype was detected a few times. The rearrangement joins TRBV29-1 to TRBJ2-5; 10 positions agree with TRBD1. The tail of the sequence fits TRBJ2-7 better, so the J call may be wrong. The CDR3 is 13 residues long. Germline V CDR1 and CDR2: SQVTM, ANQGSEA. DNA of the CDR3: TGCAGCGTTGCCGGGACAGGGGTTTACGAGCAGTACTTC. Translation: CSVAGTGVYEQYF.

The J gene is TRBJ1-1, the V gene TRBV6-5; D might be TRBD1 (5 bases). CDR1 is MNHEY and CDR2 is SVGAGI in the germline V gene. CDR3 length: 13 amino acids. The V end lost 8 bases, the J end lost 9 bases, and 19 bases lay between the germline ends. The CDR3 DNA reads TGTGCCAGCCGCCCAGGGAGTACGAATCAAGCTTTCTTT. Translating it yields CASRPGSTNQAFF.

This clonotype was detected only a few times. This chain connects TRBV12-5 to TRBJ2-1; TRBD2 aligns across 12 bases. CDR1 and CDR2 from the germline V gene are LGHNT and FRNRAP. The CDR3 is 14 residues long. Losses at the gene ends were 6 bases for V and 4 bases for J; bases not matched to a gene: 1. CDR3 loop: CASGLAGGYNEQFF. The CDR3, as DNA: TGTGCTAGTGGCCTAGCGGGAGGGTACAATGAGCAGTTCTTC.

The rearrangement uses TRBV7-9 and TRBJ2-7; 10 positions agree with TRBD1. TRBJ2-5 matches the DNA end more closely, so the J call is doubtful. The CDR3 loop spans 16 amino acids. Germline CDR1 reads SEHNR; CDR2 reads FQNEAQ (reference sequence). The CDR3: CASSSARQGALETQYF. The CDR3, as DNA: TGTGCCAGCAGCTCCGCGCGACAGGGGGCGTTGGAGACCCAGTACTTC.

This clonotype has a handful of counts. V is TRBV7-3 and J is TRBJ2-1; 7 nucleotides match TRBD2. Germline assignment: CDR1 SGHTA and CDR2 FQGTGA. Losses at the gene ends were 6 bases for V and 7 bases for J; bases not matched to a gene: 6. The CDR3 totals 13 residues. The DNA of the CDR3 is TGTGCCAGCAGTTTGGGGGGGACTAATGAGCAGTTCTTC. Amino acid sequence: CASSLGGTNEQFF.

V and J are TRBV9 and TRBJ2-3; no clear D gene. The CDR3 runs 12 residues. CDR1 is SGDLS and CDR2 is YYNGEE in the germline V gene. V shed 3 bases and J shed 5 bases, with 7 bases lying between them. This CDR3 reads CASSEDGDTQYF. The CDR3 coding sequence is TGTGCCAGCAGCGAGGATGGAGATACGCAGTATTTT.

Note on this clonotype: Compared with germline, one end of the junction differs, possibly owing to a read error. The CDR3 sequence is CAGSSYPRFRDSNQPQHF. CDR3 bases: TGTGCCGGAAGCTCATATCCCCGATTTCGGGACAGCAATCAGCCCCAGCATTTT. This sequence joins TRBV5-3 and TRBJ1-5; D may be TRBD1 (5 bases). TRBV5-3 qualifies as an ORF whose function is uncertain. The CDR3 consists of 18 residues.

This chain connects TRBV9 to TRBJ2-3; D is uncertain. Germline CDR1 SGDLS, CDR2 YYNGEE. The CDR3 extends over 14 amino acids. V dropped 0 bases and J dropped 2 bases, with 7 bases sitting between them. The CDR3 reads CASSVAVLTDTQYF. For the CDR3, the DNA is TGTGCCAGCAGCGTAGCGGTTCTCACAGATACGCAGTATTTT.

V gene TRBV2 combines with J gene TRBJ2-3; 14 bases align to TRBD2. This CDR3 comprises 16 residues. Germline V gene data show CDR1 as SNHLY and CDR2 as FYNNEI. With V trimmed by 6 bases and J by 3 bases, 5 bases remained unmatched. The chain's CDR3 is CASSYRTSGRTDTQYF. The CDR3 DNA sequence: TGTGCCAGCAGCTACCGGACTAGCGGGAGGACAGATACGCAGTATTTT. Based on the CDR3 plus reference TRBV2 and TRBJ2-3, the full variable domain is EPEVTQTPSHQVTQMGQEVILRCVPISNHLYFYWYRQILGQKVEFLVSFYNNEISEKSEIFDDQFSVERPDGSNFTLKIRSTKLEDSAMYFCASSYRTSGRTDTQYFGPGTRLTVL.

This clonotype has more than one count but fewer than ten. The chain has TRBV5-4 and TRBJ2-5; weak D call: TRBD1 (5 bases). Matching the DNA end better, TRBJ2-7 makes the J call doubtful. The CDR3 is made up of 12 amino acids. Germline V lookup: CDR1 SGHNT, CDR2 YYREEE (reference sequence). The CDR3 bases are TGTGCCAGCAGTCACATAGGGGACGAGCAGTACTTC. Translation: CASSHIGDEQYF.

The chain joins TRBV7-3 to TRBJ2-4, with TRBD1 identical over 10 bases. This CDR3 has 15 amino acids. V lost 0 bases to trimming and J lost 9 bases; unmatched junction nucleotides: 5. CDR1 SGHTA and CDR2 FQGTGA come from the germline V gene. CDR3 sequence (DNA): TGTGCCAGCAGCTTAACAGGGACAGGGGACGCCATTCAGTACTTC. Its translation: CASSLTGTGDAIQYF.

J is TRBJ2-7 and V is TRBV24-1, with D possibly TRBD2 on 6 matching bases. Trimming left V 2 bases short and J 8 bases short, with 15 bases between. This CDR3 is 14 amino acids long. The germline gives CDR1 KGHDR, CDR2 SFDVKD. CDR3 bases: TGTGCCACCAGTGATTCTCCCTCGCGGGACCAGCAGTACTTC. Encoded protein: CATSDSPSRDQQYF.

The chain carries TRBV5-1 and TRBJ2-2; D not resolved. V was trimmed by 5 bases and J by 1 base, leaving 9 bases between them. This CDR3 is built from 14 residues. CDR1 is SGHRS, CDR2 YFSETQ, per germline. The CDR3 protein is CASRWVENTGELFF. CDR3 in DNA: TGCGCCAGCAGATGGGTAGAGAACACCGGGGAGCTGTTTTTT.

This clonotype was counted between two and nine times. The chain carries TRBV24-1 and TRBJ2-1, with 11 bases identical to TRBD1. The trim removed 4 bases at V and 8 bases at J, leaving 9 bases unmatched. This CDR3 has 16 amino acids. Germline V gene data show CDR1 as KGHDR and CDR2 as SFDVKD. CDR3 protein: CATSDSGQGGSHEQFF. The CDR3 DNA reads TGTGCCACCAGTGACTCGGGACAGGGGGGGTCGCATGAGCAGTTCTTC.

The table lists this clonotype with a few counts. The chain uses TRBV12-3 or TRBV12-4 and TRBJ2-1; D might be TRBD1 or TRBD2, each matching 5 bases. With 2 bases removed from V and 8 bases from J, the gap between germline ends came to 16 bases. The CDR3 is 15 residues long. CDR3 region: CASSLRNSRGDEQFF. CDR3 bases: TGTGCCAGCAGTTTAAGGAACAGCCGGGGCGATGAGCAGTTCTTC.

The rearrangement links TRBV5-1 to TRBJ1-5; no clear D gene. V was clipped by 4 bases and J by 3 bases, with 11 bases between them. The CDR3 covers 14 residues. Germline CDR1 SGHRS, CDR2 YFSETQ. CDR3 region: CASSEDGLNQPQHF. CDR3 in DNA: TGCGCCAGCAGCGAGGACGGCCTCAATCAGCCCCAGCATTTT. Filled out from reference TRBV5-1 and TRBJ1-5, the complete variable domain reads KAGVTQTPRYLIKTRGQQVTLSCSPISGHRSVSWYQQTPGQGLQFLFEYFSETQRNKGNFPGRFSGRQFSNSRSEMNVSTLELGDSALYLCASSEDGLNQPQHFGDGTRLSIL.

This clonotype was seen a few times. This chain joins TRBV20-1 and TRBJ1-2; D gene ambiguous. Trimming took off 7 bases at V and 8 bases at J, with 11 bases between the two ends. The CDR3 sequence is 10 residues long. From germline, CDR1 is DFQATT and CDR2 SNEGSKA (reference sequence). The CDR3 DNA reads TGCAGTGTGGAGGTGGAGGGCTACACCTTC. Amino acid sequence: CSVEVEGYTF.

This clonotype turned up a few times. The V call is TRBV3-1, the J call TRBJ2-7, with a tentative D call TRBD2 (5 bases). This CDR3 is 16 amino acids long. From germline, CDR1 is LGHDT and CDR2 YNNKEL (reference sequence). V was shortened by 5 bases and J by 3 bases, with 20 bases between the two germline ends. The CDR3 reads CASSYTGGQMNYEQYF. In DNA, the CDR3 is TGTGCCAGCAGCTACACTGGCGGGCAAATGAACTACGAGCAGTACTTC.

This clonotype was seen many times. The CDR3 loop reads CASGQRLAGAGEQYF. Here the CDR3 DNA reads TGTGCCAGCGGGCAACGACTAGCGGGAGCCGGGGAGCAGTACTTC. This chain uses TRBV6-2 or TRBV6-3 with TRBJ2-7; TRBD2 agrees at 12 bases. Trimming at V came to 8 bases and at J to 7 bases, leaving 12 bases not matched to a gene. The germline V gene encodes CDR1 MNHEY and CDR2 SVGEGT. This CDR3 has 15 residues.

The chain employs TRBV29-1 and TRBJ2-4; D gene unclear. The J call may not be correct, given that the DNA end is closer to TRBJ2-7. CDR1 is SQVTM and CDR2 is ANQGSEA in the germline V gene. The CDR3 totals 14 residues. The CDR3 loop reads CSPRRAKRKNEQYF. The DNA of the CDR3 is TGCAGCCCCCGAAGGGCAAAGAGGAAAAACGAGCAGTACTTC.